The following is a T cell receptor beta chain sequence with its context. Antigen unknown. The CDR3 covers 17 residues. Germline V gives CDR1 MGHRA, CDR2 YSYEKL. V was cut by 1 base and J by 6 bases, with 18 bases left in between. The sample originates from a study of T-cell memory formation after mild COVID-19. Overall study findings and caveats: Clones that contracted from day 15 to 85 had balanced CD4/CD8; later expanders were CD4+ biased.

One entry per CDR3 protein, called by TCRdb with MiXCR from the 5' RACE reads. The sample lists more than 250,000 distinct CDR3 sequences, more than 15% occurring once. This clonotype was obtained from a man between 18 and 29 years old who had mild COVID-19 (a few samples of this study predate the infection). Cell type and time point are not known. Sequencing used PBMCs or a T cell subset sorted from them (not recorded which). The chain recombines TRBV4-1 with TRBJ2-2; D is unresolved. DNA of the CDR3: TGCGCCAGCAGCCAAGTGACCGAAATTCTGCATCCCGGGGAGCTGTTTTTT. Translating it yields CASSQVTEILHPGELFF.